Below are 23 T cell receptor beta chains sequenced from a single sample in a study of CD8+ T cells in alopecia areata. Sequencing relied on a cDNA template that was reverse transcribed from extracted RNA. Assay: immunoSEQ multiplex PCR; the TCRdb copy retains only in-frame clones and omits some. The data hold approximately 200,000 clones, with more than 55% observed a single time. Specified treatment: oral pan-JAK inhibitor, 5-10 mg twice daily. The sample in question was CD4+ T cells sorted from blood, obtained at week 4, from a patient treated with tofacitinib. The receptors shown here come from a human donor with alopecia areata.

The chain has TRBV7-2 and TRBJ2-5, with D perhaps matching TRBD1 or TRBD2 (5 bases each). This CDR3 region has 15 residues. Germline V CDR1 and CDR2: SGHTA, FQGNSA. Trimming pared 7 bases from V and 2 bases from J, leaving 17 bases between. The CDR3 reads CASTKTGTAQETQYF. The CDR3 region has the DNA TGTGCCAGCACCAAAACCGGGACGGCTCAAGAGACCCAGTACTTC.

V is TRBV5-6 and J is TRBJ2-5; no reliable D call. There are 12 residues in the CDR3. The germline gives CDR1 SGHDT, CDR2 YYEEEE. Trimming pared 5 bases from V and 4 bases from J, leaving 9 bases between. The CDR3 DNA is TGTGCCAGCAGTCTCCGAGGAGAGACCCAGTACTTC. It specifies CASSLRGETQYF.

This clone was seen more than once but under ten times. The rearrangement uses TRBV5-1 and TRBJ2-7; D is perhaps TRBD1 or TRBD2 (6 bases each). V lost 0 bases and J 6 bases, leaving 10 bases between the germline ends. CDR1 and CDR2 from the germline V gene are SGHRS and YFSETQ. The CDR3 loop spans 13 amino acids. CDR3 sequence: CASSLEGGSEQYF. The DNA of the CDR3 is TGCGCCAGCAGCTTGGAGGGGGGATCCGAGCAGTACTTC.

CDR3 DNA sequence: TGTGCCAGCAGCTTAGTGGGGTTCCAAGAGACCCAGTACTTC. It specifies CASSLVGFQETQYF. J is TRBJ2-5 and V is TRBV7-2; no definite D call. Germline assignment: CDR1 SGHTA and CDR2 FQGNSA. Between the trimmed V and J ends, which lost 1 base and 1 base, there was a span of 7 bases. This CDR3 has 14 residues.

This clone came up a few times. The CDR3 here is CASSSTGSYEQYF. In DNA form, the CDR3 reads TGTGCCAGTAGTTCGACAGGGTCCTACGAGCAGTACTTC. The rearrangement links TRBV19 to TRBJ2-7; 7 bases match TRBD1. The CDR3 totals 13 residues. With 5 bases clipped from V and 1 base from J, the junction kept 2 bases outside the gene matches. Germline V lookup: CDR1 LNHDA, CDR2 SQIVND (reference sequence).

The chain has TRBV4-3 and TRBJ2-2; no clear D gene. Looked up from germline, CDR1 is LGHNA and CDR2 is YSLEER. V gave up 6 bases and J gave up 3 bases, with 17 bases separating them. This CDR3 contains 16 residues. The CDR3: CASSYGGVADTGELFF. The CDR3 DNA reads as TGCGCCAGCAGTTACGGTGGTGTGGCGGACACCGGGGAGCTGTTTTTT.

V usage is TRBV6-4 and J usage is TRBJ2-1; D might be TRBD1 (6 bases). CDR3 length: 12 residues. V was trimmed by 5 bases and J by 5 bases, leaving 7 bases between them. Germline V gene sequence: CDR1 MRHNA, CDR2 SNTAGT. CDR3 nucleotides: TGTGCCAGCAGTACAGGGAACAATGAGCAGTTCTTC. Protein: CASSTGNNEQFF.

The chain has TRBV29-1 and TRBJ2-7; D is possibly TRBD2 (6 bases). Germline values: CDR1 SQVTM, CDR2 ANQGSEA. Trimming stripped 4 bases from V and 2 bases from J, with 24 bases between. The CDR3 is 17 residues long. CDR3 loop: CSVGGGRTALSAYEQYF. The CDR3 DNA reads TGCAGCGTTGGTGGGGGGAGGACCGCCCTCAGCGCCTACGAGCAGTACTTC.

This sequence joins TRBV29-1 and TRBJ2-5; no definite D call. The CDR3 covers 14 residues. The V gene's germline CDR1 is SQVTM and CDR2 ANQGSEA. The V end was cut by 4 bases, the J end by 4 bases, with 16 bases between. The CDR3 is CSVGSYDWGETQYF. The CDR3 DNA follows: TGCAGCGTTGGTTCCTATGACTGGGGAGAGACCCAGTACTTC.

The table lists this clone with a few counts. This rearrangement joins TRBV7-6 to TRBJ1-2, with D possibly TRBD1 on 5 matching bases. The V and J ends lost 3 bases and 6 bases respectively, with 11 bases between them. The germline V gene has CDR1 SGHVS and CDR2 FNYEAQ. This CDR3 comprises 13 residues. In DNA form, the CDR3 reads TGTGCCAGCAGCTTTAGGCAGGGCCATGGCTACACCTTC. Protein: CASSFRQGHGYTF.

A few counts support this clone. The V gene is TRBV28, the J gene TRBJ1-2, with a weak D call TRBD1 (5 bases). The CDR3 is 14 amino acids. V lost 5 bases and J lost 3, with 13 bases in between. Per the germline V gene, CDR1 is MDHEN and CDR2 is SYDVKM. This CDR3 reads CASSALRVDYGYTF. Written as DNA, the CDR3 is TGTGCCAGCAGTGCTCTCAGGGTTGACTATGGCTACACCTTC.

The chain combines TRBV7-6 with TRBJ1-4, with 8 bases fitting TRBD1. The CDR3 length is 18 residues. From germline, CDR1 is SGHVS and CDR2 FNYEAQ. The J segment lost 0 bases and the V segment lost 4 bases, leaving 10 bases of the junction unmatched. The CDR3 loop reads CASSSTDRGVATNEKLFF. CDR3 nucleotide sequence: TGTGCCAGCAGCTCCACCGACAGGGGAGTCGCAACTAATGAAAAACTGTTTTTT. The variable domain in full, completed from reference TRBV7-6 and TRBJ1-4, reads GAGVSQSPRYKVTKRGQDVALRCDPISGHVSLYWYRQALGQGPEFLTYFNYEAQQDKSGLPNDRFSAERPEGSISTLTIQRTEQRDSAMYRCASSSTDRGVATNEKLFFGSGTQLSVL.

The chain uses TRBV29-1 and TRBJ2-2; the D gene could be TRBD1 or TRBD2 (5 bases each). CDR1 is SQVTM and CDR2 is ANQGSEA in the germline V gene. This CDR3 region has 13 residues. V lost 4 bases and J lost 5, with 11 bases in between. This CDR3 is CSVGRDGTGELFF. In DNA form, the CDR3 reads TGCAGCGTTGGCCGGGACGGTACCGGGGAGCTGTTTTTT.

This chain connects TRBV5-1 to TRBJ2-5; 7 nucleotides agree with TRBD2. The V and J ends lost 4 bases and 5 bases, in that order; junction bases with no gene match: 5. This CDR3 contains 13 residues. Germline V gene sequence: CDR1 SGHRS, CDR2 YFSETQ. CDR3 nucleotide sequence: TGCGCCAGCAGCCGTAGCGGGCGGGAGACCCAGTACTTC. Its protein is CASSRSGRETQYF.

A few counts support this clone. The CDR3 coding sequence is TGTGCCAGCAGCCGGCCGAGGGCGAACACCGGGGAGCTGTTTTTT. This gives the protein CASSRPRANTGELFF. The rearrangement links TRBV28 to TRBJ2-2; D might be TRBD2 (5 bases). Germline CDR1 MDHEN, CDR2 SYDVKM. CDR3 length: 15 residues. Trimming removed 6 bases at V and 0 bases at J, with 11 bases between.

This rearrangement joins TRBV27 to TRBJ2-7; perhaps TRBD1 as D (5 bases). CDR3 length equals 13 residues. The germline V and J ends were trimmed by 5 bases and 2 bases, with 10 bases remaining between them. Germline V gene data show CDR1 as MNHEY and CDR2 as SMNVEV (reference sequence). The CDR3 loop is CASSLDSTYEQYF. In DNA, the CDR3 is TGTGCCAGCAGTCTAGACAGCACCTACGAGCAGTACTTC.

This chain connects TRBV6-1 to TRBJ1-2; TRBD1 matches at 7 bases. Trimming at V came to 6 bases and at J to 4 bases, leaving 8 bases not matched to a gene. Per the germline V gene, CDR1 is MNHNS and CDR2 is SASEGT. This CDR3 spans 14 amino acids. The CDR3 coding sequence is TGTGCCAGCAGCGAGAGACAGGGCAGCTATGGCTACACCTTC. This encodes CASSERQGSYGYTF.

The chain uses TRBV2 and TRBJ1-1; D call uncertain. Between the trimmed V and J ends, which lost 4 bases and 0 bases, there was a span of 9 bases. The V gene's germline CDR1 is SNHLY and CDR2 FYNNEI. The CDR3 totals 14 residues. The CDR3 coding sequence is TGTGCCAGCAGTGGGACCTCCGTGAACACTGAAGCTTTCTTT. Its translation: CASSGTSVNTEAFF.

The V call is TRBV30, the J call TRBJ2-4; D may match TRBD1 or TRBD2 (6 bases each). The CDR3 has 14 residues. CDR1 is GTSNPN, CDR2 SVGIG, per germline (reference sequence). The CDR3 spells CAARDIRKLGIQYF. CDR3 nucleotide sequence: TGTGCGGCGCGGGACATCCGGAAGCTCGGCATTCAGTACTTC.

This chain joins TRBV7-9 and TRBJ2-3; D perhaps matches TRBD1 (5 bases). The CDR3 is made up of 15 amino acids. V gave up 7 bases and J gave up 0 bases, with 14 bases separating them. Germline V gene sequence: CDR1 SEHNR, CDR2 FQNEAQ (reference sequence). CDR3 region: CASIRDRISTDTQYF. CDR3 coding DNA: TGTGCCAGCATCAGAGACAGAATTAGCACAGATACGCAGTATTTT.

The chain joins TRBV25-1 to TRBJ2-3; unclear D gene. V dropped 2 bases and J dropped 1 base, with 7 bases sitting between them. The CDR3 totals 14 residues. The germline CDR1 and CDR2 sequences are MGHDK and SYGVNS. For the CDR3, the DNA is TGTGCCAGCAGTGAAAGGAAAGGCACAGATACGCAGTATTTT. Protein: CASSERKGTDTQYF.

The rearrangement joins TRBV6-5 to TRBJ1-2; D gene uncertain. The CDR3 runs to 11 residues. The germline V and J ends were trimmed by 6 bases and 6 bases, with 8 bases remaining between them. Germline V gene lookup returns CDR1 MNHEY and CDR2 SVGAGI. CDR3 residues: CASSPKDGYTF. CDR3 sequence (DNA): TGTGCCAGCAGCCCTAAGGATGGCTACACCTTC.

The J gene is TRBJ1-1, the V gene TRBV6-5; tentatively, D is TRBD1 (5 bases). Germline-derived CDR1 and CDR2 are MNHEY and SVGAGI. V lost 4 bases and J 1 base, leaving 10 bases between the germline ends. The CDR3 has 14 amino acids. The CDR3 region has the DNA TGTGCCAGCAGTTTTCGTACAGGGAACACTGAAGCTTTCTTT. This translates into CASSFRTGNTEAFF.